These 5 T cell receptor beta chains were sequenced from one sample in a study of T-cell reconstitution after alpha-beta-depleted transplantation in children. The TCRbeta library incorporated unique molecular identifiers. One entry per CDR3 protein results from TCRdb running MiXCR on the PCR reads. The sample records about 420,000 distinct CDR3 sequences, about a tenth being singletons. Sequenced material: PBMCs from the stem cell graft donor, taken from the stem cell graft. The receptors come from a human donor who donated a stem cell graft to a child with acute myeloid leukemia.

This clonotype was counted many times. This sequence joins TRBV20-1 and TRBJ1-5, with D unresolved. Looked up from germline, CDR1 is DFQATT and CDR2 is SNEGSKA (reference sequence). The CDR3 length is 12 residues. V shed 3 bases and J shed 6 bases, with 9 bases lying between them. CDR3 in DNA: TGCAGTGCTAGCGGCGGGATTCAGCCCCAGCATTTT. This encodes CSASGGIQPQHF.

This clonotype has only a few counts. The CDR3 here is CSARRGTGYEQYF. DNA of the CDR3: TGCAGTGCTAGACGCGGGACAGGGTACGAGCAGTACTTC. V usage is TRBV20-1 and J usage is TRBJ2-7; TRBD1 aligns across 9 bases. Germline-derived CDR1 and CDR2 are DFQATT and SNEGSKA (reference sequence). This CDR3 is built from 13 residues. With 2 bases clipped from V and 4 bases from J, the junction kept 3 bases outside the gene matches.

This clonotype was picked up many times. The chain employs TRBV7-9 and TRBJ2-3; D call uncertain. This CDR3 region has 15 residues. Per the germline V gene, CDR1 is SEHNR and CDR2 is FQNEAQ (reference sequence). Between the trimmed V and J ends, which lost 5 bases and 2 bases, there was a span of 14 bases. This CDR3 is CASSPRNPITDTQYF. As DNA, the CDR3 is TGTGCCAGCAGCCCCAGAAACCCGATCACAGATACGCAGTATTTT. The complete variable domain, with remaining parts taken from reference TRBV7-9 and TRBJ2-3, reads DTGVSQNPRHKITKRGQNVTFRCDPISEHNRLYWYRQTLGQGPEFLTYFQNEAQLEKSRLLSDRFSAERPKGSFSTLEIQRTEQGDSAMYLCASSPRNPITDTQYFGPGTRLTVL.

The chain carries TRBV25-1 and TRBJ2-5, with 8 bases fitting TRBD2. The CDR3 consists of 14 residues. Germline-derived CDR1 and CDR2 are MGHDK and SYGVNS. V gave up 4 bases and J gave up 4 bases; unmatched junction bases: 5. CDR3 residues: CASSGLARGETQYF. The CDR3 region has the DNA TGTGCCAGCAGTGGACTAGCGAGGGGAGAGACCCAGTACTTC.

This chain connects TRBV20-1 to TRBJ2-3; 8 nucleotides agree with TRBD2. J was trimmed by 1 base and V by 4 bases; bases with no gene match: 4. There are 14 residues in the CDR3. Germline CDR1 DFQATT, CDR2 SNEGSKA (reference sequence). The CDR3 DNA follows: TGCAGTGCTACTCCAGCGGGGGGCACAGATACGCAGTATTTT. Translation: CSATPAGGTDTQYF.